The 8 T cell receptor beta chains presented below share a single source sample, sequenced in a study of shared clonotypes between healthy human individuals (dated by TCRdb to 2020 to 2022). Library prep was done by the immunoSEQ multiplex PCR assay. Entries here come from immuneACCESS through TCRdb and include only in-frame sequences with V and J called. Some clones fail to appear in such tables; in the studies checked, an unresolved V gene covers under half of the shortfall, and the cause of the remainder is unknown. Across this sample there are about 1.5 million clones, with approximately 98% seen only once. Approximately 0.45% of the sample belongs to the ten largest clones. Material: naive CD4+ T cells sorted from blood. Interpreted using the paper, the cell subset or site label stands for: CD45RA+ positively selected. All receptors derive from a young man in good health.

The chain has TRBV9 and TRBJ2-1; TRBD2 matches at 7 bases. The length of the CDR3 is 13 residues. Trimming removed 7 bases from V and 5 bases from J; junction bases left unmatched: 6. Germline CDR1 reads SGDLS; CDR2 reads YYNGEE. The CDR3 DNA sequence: TGTGCCAGCGAGGGAGGGATAAACAATGAGCAGTTCTTC. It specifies CASEGGINNEQFF.

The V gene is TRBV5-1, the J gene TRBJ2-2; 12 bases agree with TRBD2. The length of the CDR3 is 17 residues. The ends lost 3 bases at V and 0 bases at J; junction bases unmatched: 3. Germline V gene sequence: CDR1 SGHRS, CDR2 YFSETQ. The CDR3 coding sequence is TGCGCCAGCAGCTACGGACTAGCGGGACCGAACACCGGGGAGCTGTTTTTT. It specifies CASSYGLAGPNTGELFF.

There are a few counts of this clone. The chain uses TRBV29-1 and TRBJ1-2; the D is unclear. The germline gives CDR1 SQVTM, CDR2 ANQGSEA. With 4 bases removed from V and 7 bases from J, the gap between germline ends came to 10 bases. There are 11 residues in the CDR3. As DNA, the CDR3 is TGCAGCGTTGTAGGTCGGCCTGGCTACACCTTC. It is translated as CSVVGRPGYTF.

The CDR3 is CASSPRAGMNTEAFF. In DNA, the CDR3 is TGCGCCAGCAGTCCGCGAGCAGGGATGAACACTGAAGCTTTCTTT. The chain links TRBV23-1 to TRBJ1-1, with TRBD1 as a possible D gene (5 bases). TRBV23-1 is identified as an open reading frame with a role that is uncertain. V was trimmed by 4 bases and J by 0 bases, leaving 12 bases between them. CDR3 size: 15 residues.

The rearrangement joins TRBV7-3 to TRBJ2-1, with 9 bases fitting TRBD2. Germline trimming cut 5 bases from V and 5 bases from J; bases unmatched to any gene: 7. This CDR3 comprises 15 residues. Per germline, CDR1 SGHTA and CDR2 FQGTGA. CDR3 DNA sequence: TGTGCCAGCAGCCCCCGGACTAGCGCCGACAATGAGCAGTTCTTC. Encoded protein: CASSPRTSADNEQFF.

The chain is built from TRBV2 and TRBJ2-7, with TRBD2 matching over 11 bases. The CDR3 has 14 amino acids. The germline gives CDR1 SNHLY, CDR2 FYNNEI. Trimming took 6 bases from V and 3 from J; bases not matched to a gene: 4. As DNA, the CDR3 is TGTGCCAGCAGGGGACTAGCGGAAATCTACGAGCAGTACTTC. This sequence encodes CASRGLAEIYEQYF.

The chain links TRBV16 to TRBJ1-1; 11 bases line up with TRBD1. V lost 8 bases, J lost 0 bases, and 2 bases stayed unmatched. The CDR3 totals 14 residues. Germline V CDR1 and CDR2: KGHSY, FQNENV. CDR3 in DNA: TGTGCCAGCGGACAGGGGGCTATGAACACTGAAGCTTTCTTT. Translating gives CASGQGAMNTEAFF.

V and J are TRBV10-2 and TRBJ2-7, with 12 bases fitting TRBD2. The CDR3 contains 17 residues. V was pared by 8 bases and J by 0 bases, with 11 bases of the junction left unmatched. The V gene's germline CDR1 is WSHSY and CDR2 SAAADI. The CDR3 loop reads CASLLTSGGSFSYEQYF. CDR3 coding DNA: TGCGCCAGCCTACTGACTAGCGGGGGTTCTTTCTCCTACGAGCAGTACTTC.